This is a list of T cell receptor beta chains from one sample in a study of technical replicates of blood from a few donors. Method: immunoSEQ multiplex PCR; TCRdb's copy keeps in-frame clones and lacks some. The sample consists of about 84,000 clones, 95% to 98% of them appearing once. The sequencing sample was made of T cells isolated from PBMCs. The receptors derive from a human donor in good health. CDR3s include the opening cysteine and the closing phenylalanine or tryptophan. The D gene is left open where the match is weak. Clone size is given for some rows only: seen once, a few or many times, or a class if the clone is expanded.

v_gene	abundance	j_gene	d_gene	CDR3nt	CDR3aa
TRBV4-1	once	TRBJ1-4	.	TGCGCCAGCAGCCAAGTACTTAATGAAAAACTGTTTTTT	CASSQVLNEKLFF
TRBV11-3	.	TRBJ2-2	TRBD1	TGTGCCAGCAGCGCGACAGGGACGAACACCGGGGAGCTGTTTTTT	CASSATGTNTGELFF
TRBV19	once	TRBJ1-5	.	TGTGCCAGTAGTATAGAGGAGGGCAATCAGCCCCAGCATTTT	CASSIEEGNQPQHF
TRBV5-1	.	TRBJ1-2	TRBD1	TGCGCCAGCAGCTTGAGGAGGGACAGGGGCCTTTTTTCCCATGGCTACACCTTC	CASSLRRDRGLFSHGYTF
TRBV6-4	once	TRBJ2-2	.	TGTGCCAGCAGCCCTGGTAGCACCGGGGAGCTGTTTTTT	CASSPGSTGELFF
TRBV5-1	.	TRBJ1-2	TRBD1	TGCGCCAGCAGCTTGGTAACCCTGACAGGGGATGGCGGAAATGGCTACACCTTC	CASSLVTLTGDGGNGYTF
TRBV7-2	.	TRBJ1-1	.	TGTGCCAGCAGCCATATATACGGGAGAAACACTGAAGCTTTCTTT	CASSHIYGRNTEAFF
TRBV27	.	TRBJ2-7	.	TGTGCCAGCAGTCCCTATTCCTTTACCTACGAGCAGTACTTC	CASSPYSFTYEQYF
TRBV18	.	TRBJ2-7	TRBD1	TGTGCCAGCTCACCGAAAATGACAGGGAAGCTGGCCTACGAGCAGTACTTC	CASSPKMTGKLAYEQYF
TRBV28	.	TRBJ2-1	TRBD2	TGTGCCAGCAGTTACGTAGCGGGCCTCGGGAACAATGAGCAGTTCTTC	CASSYVAGLGNNEQFF
TRBV28	once	TRBJ1-2	TRBD1	TGTGCCAGCAGTTTTTCGACAGGGAGTTATGGCTACACCTTC	CASSFSTGSYGYTF
TRBV6-4	.	TRBJ2-1	TRBD2	TGTGCCAGCAGTGACTCAAAGAGGCTAGCGGGAGGTAACAATGAGCAGTTCTTC	CASSDSKRLAGGNNEQFF